This paragraph covers one T cell receptor beta chain sequence. Across about two dozen US areas, participants ranged in age from about 18 to 100 years. Germline CDR1 is PRHDT and CDR2 is FYEKMQ (reference sequence). This CDR3 has 14 residues. V was cut by 6 bases and J by 3 bases, with 14 bases left in between. This specimen belongs to a study of blood T cell repertoires in COVID-19. Background on the study: Collection of acute and convalescent COVID-19 samples took place in the United States, Italy and Spain. Sources were T cells, B-cell-depleted T cells, or PBMCs; the material itself was cDNA or gDNA.

As handled by the study authors: Quantification of nucleated cells was approximated via reference gene primer amplification. Clones were read by immunoSEQ multiplex PCR, and TCRdb kept only the in-frame ones, dropping some. V, J and clone size reflect that table, while D and trimming were determined from the DNA. The sample holds fewer than 200,000 clones, about 83% seen once. The specimen was PBMCs or T cells enriched from blood (not recorded which). V usage is TRBV13 and J usage is TRBJ1-1; D may be TRBD1 (6 bases). The clonotype originates from a woman aged 45-65 years in a cohort exposed to, infected with or recovered from COVID-19 (not recorded which). The CDR3 DNA is TGTGCCAGCAGTCCAACAGGGTTTCACACTGAAGCTTTCTTT. This translates into CASSPTGFHTEAFF.